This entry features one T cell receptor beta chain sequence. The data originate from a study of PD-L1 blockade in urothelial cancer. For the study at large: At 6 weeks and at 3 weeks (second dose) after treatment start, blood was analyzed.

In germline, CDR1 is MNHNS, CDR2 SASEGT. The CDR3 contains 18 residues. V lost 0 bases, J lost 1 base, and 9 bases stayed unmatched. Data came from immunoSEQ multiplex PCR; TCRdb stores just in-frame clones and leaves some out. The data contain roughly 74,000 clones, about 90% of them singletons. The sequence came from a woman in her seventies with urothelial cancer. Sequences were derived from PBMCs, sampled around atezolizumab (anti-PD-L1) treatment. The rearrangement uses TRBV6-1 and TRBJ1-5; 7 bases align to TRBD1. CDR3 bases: TGTGCCAGCAGTGAAGCGGGGGACAGATGGGTCAGCAATCAGCCCCAGCATTTT. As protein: CASSEAGDRWVSNQPQHF.